What follows are 10 T cell receptor beta chains derived from one specimen sequenced in a study of STAT3 mutations in large granular lymphocyte leukemia. Method: immunoSEQ multiplex PCR; TCRdb's copy keeps in-frame clones and lacks some. This table holds 30,000 to 45,000 clones, around nine tenths found once. Their antigens remain unidentified. Findings of the study overall: At least one immunodominant TCR beta clonotype appeared in every T-cell large granular lymphocyte leukemia patient.

Sequencing was done on a sample of PBMCs. These receptor sequences come from a human donor with T large granular lymphocyte leukemia. Some clones in this sample may be carry-over from other donors' samples.

The CDR3: CASSYSKGGFGNTIYF. The CDR3 DNA sequence: TGTGCCAGCAGTTATTCAAAGGGAGGATTTGGAAACACCATATATTTT. The chain has TRBV6-9 and TRBJ1-3; no firm D call. V was shortened by 0 bases and J by 3 bases, with 12 bases between the two germline ends. CDR3 length equals 16 residues. CDR1 MNHGY and CDR2 SVAAGI come from the germline V gene.

This chain uses TRBV10-2 with TRBJ1-2, with D unresolved. Germline CDR1 reads WSHSY; CDR2 reads SAAADI. V was shortened by 0 bases and J by 4 bases, with 9 bases between the two germline ends. The CDR3 is 14 residues long. DNA for the CDR3: TGCGCCAGCAGTGAGTCGTGGGGTCCCTATGGCTACACCTTC. Protein sequence: CASSESWGPYGYTF.

The genes are TRBV14 and TRBJ2-3, with 8 bases matching TRBD2. Per the germline V gene, CDR1 is SGHDN and CDR2 is FVKESK. V was pared by 5 bases and J by 2 bases, with 12 bases of the junction left unmatched. This CDR3 region has 17 residues. CDR3 bases: TGTGCCAGCAGCGGTCGGGGTGCGGGGGGATACACAGATACGCAGTATTTT. Its translation is CASSGRGAGGYTDTQYF.

The genes are TRBV5-1 and TRBJ2-1; D unclear. Germline assignment: CDR1 SGHRS and CDR2 YFSETQ. Trimming shortened V by 0 bases and J by 6 bases, and 10 bases separated the two germline ends. The CDR3 has 14 residues. The CDR3 nucleotides read TGCGCCAGCAGCTTGGAGGCGAGAGCCAATGAGCAGTTCTTC. It is translated as CASSLEARANEQFF.

V gene TRBV28 combines with J gene TRBJ1-4; no clear D. Germline V lookup: CDR1 MDHEN, CDR2 SYDVKM. The CDR3 contains 15 residues. V shed 2 bases and J shed 2 bases, with 9 bases lying between them. Here the CDR3 reads CASSLGTVTNEKLFF. The CDR3 DNA follows: TGTGCCAGCAGTTTAGGAACGGTTACTAATGAAAAACTGTTTTTT. Looking up the rest from reference TRBV28 and TRBJ1-4 gives the full variable domain: DVKVTQSSRYLVKRTGEKVFLECVQDMDHENMFWYRQDPGLGLRLIYFSYDVKMKEKGDIPEGYSVSREKKERFSLILESASTNQTSMYLCASSLGTVTNEKLFFGSGTQLSVL.

The chain links TRBV30 to TRBJ1-6; D is perhaps TRBD1 (6 bases). CDR1 and CDR2 (germline): GTSNPN, SVGIG (reference sequence). The V end was cut by 4 bases, the J end by 6 bases, with 13 bases between. The length of the CDR3 is 14 residues. CDR3 in amino acids: CAWIPGHSNSPLHF. CDR3 in DNA: TGTGCCTGGATTCCGGGACACAGTAATTCACCCCTCCACTTT.

The chain joins TRBV11-2 to TRBJ1-6, with 8 positions matching TRBD1. V lost 7 bases, J lost 14 bases, and 4 bases stayed unmatched. This CDR3 comprises 11 residues. Germline assignment: CDR1 SGHAT and CDR2 FQNNGV. CDR3 coding DNA: TGTGCCAGCAACGACAGGGGTTCCCTCCACTTT. The encoded protein is CASNDRGSLHF.

CDR3 sequence: CASSINLMNGYQTGYTF. The CDR3 DNA reads TGTGCCAGTAGTATCAACTTAATGAACGGATATCAAACTGGCTACACCTTC. The rearrangement joins TRBV19 to TRBJ1-2; D is uncertain. The length of the CDR3 is 17 residues. With 3 bases removed from V and 7 bases from J, the gap between germline ends came to 24 bases. In germline, CDR1 is LNHDA, CDR2 SQIVND (reference sequence).

This chain uses TRBV7-8 with TRBJ2-7; D ambiguous. The V and J ends lost 0 bases and 4 bases respectively, with 13 bases between them. The length of the CDR3 is 15 residues. The germline V gene encodes CDR1 SGHVS and CDR2 FQNEAQ. DNA of the CDR3: TGTGCCAGCAGCTTAGCCCTGGACCCACAATACGAGCAGTACTTC. Translated: CASSLALDPQYEQYF.

This chain joins TRBV5-4 and TRBJ1-6; TRBD1 might be the D (5 bases). The CDR3 is made up of 14 amino acids. V shed 0 bases and J shed 9 bases, with 10 bases lying between them. The germline V gene has CDR1 SGHNT and CDR2 YYREEE (reference sequence). The CDR3 reads CASSLEGVVSPLHF. In DNA form, the CDR3 reads TGTGCCAGCAGCTTGGAAGGGGTAGTTTCACCCCTCCACTTT.